This T cell receptor beta chain was recovered during a study of regulatory T cells in long-lasting Graves disease (dated by TCRdb to 2020 to 2023). Broadly, across the study: Newly diagnosed Graves' disease patients had taken antithyroid drugs for less than 3 months. This study used TCR sequencing and RNA sequencing of peripheral blood to compare persistent Graves' disease patients against newly diagnosed Graves' disease patients. The study was conducted in China and was registered as a clinical trial. A total of 33 samples underwent TCR sequencing: some 13 from persistent and around 20 from newly diagnosed Graves' disease patients.

This clonotype was seen many times. No antigen is known for it. One base away there is no much larger clone; base qualities are not given. The meaning of the sample's time point label: newly diagnosed GD, antithyroid drugs for less than 3 months. For both TCR sequencing and RNA sequencing, RNA was extracted from PBMCs using TRIzol. The diagnosis of Graves' disease was made according to American Thyroid Association guidelines. Patients were recruited from an endocrinology department in Xi'an, China. Each patient gave about 8.1 milliliters of peripheral blood, collected in an EDTA anticoagulant tube. Ficoll Paque Plus density gradient separation was used to isolate PBMCs, and no further T cell sorting was performed. An Agilent 2100 Bioanalyzer and agarose gel were used to assess RNA quality, and a NanoDrop 2000 was used to measure RNA concentration. The receptor library was made with multiplex PCR. The sequencer listed for this sample is Illumina HiSeq 4000. TCR beta libraries were built with iRepertoire HTBI primers and Arm-PCR amplification of CDR3 regions. Before sequencing, the PCR products went through gel purification. The authors' pipeline ran thus. Across samples, around 58 TRBV and 14 TRBJ segments were identified and used for gene usage analysis of CDR3 amino acid clonotypes. Filtered high-quality paired reads were merged into contigs using COPE and FqMerger. Contigs were aligned with BLAST to IMGT TRBV, TRBD and TRBJ reference genes, and CDR3 was defined per IMGT. Clonotypes above 0.1% frequency were classified as highly expanded clones. Shannon entropy served as the measure of repertoire diversity, while the Gini coefficient captured V-J evenness. A clonotype found in more than one individual was treated as public. Using fastp trimming at Q25 and MiXCR clonotype assembly, TCRdb reanalyzed the public sequencing data and kept in-frame beta chains. Rows merge per CDR3 protein into single entries with the most common DNA and genes. TCRdb assigned the V and J calls; the authors' analysis was not used. Across this sample there are 410,000 or so distinct CDR3 sequences, with 14% to 15% seen only once. The leading ten clones occupy 16% of the sample.

Study-wide findings and limitations: Lower TCR Shannon entropy and fewer highly expanded clones were observed in persistent Graves' disease patients than in newly diagnosed patients, which suggested clonal expansion. Because the primary lesion, thyroid tissue, could not be accessed, the study looked at peripheral blood alone. Sequencing and analysis were limited to the TCR beta chain. A larger number of public clonotypes was shared among persistent patients (more than 2,500) than among newly diagnosed patients (roughly 930). As a limitation, the authors acknowledged that the small sample size may reduce accuracy. TRBV28, TRBJ1-2 and TRBJ2-5 were preferentially used in persistent disease, while TRBV20-1 and TRBJ2-1 were favored in newly diagnosed disease.

Deletion took 7 bases off V and 4 bases off J, with a span of 15 bases between the germline ends. The germline V gene supplies CDR1 SGHTA and CDR2 FQGNSA. Spanning cysteine to phenylalanine, the CDR3 consists of 14 amino acids. Only the CDR3 region is kept as DNA, spanning 42 bases read in frame from base 1. These records were also assigned to another study, of T cells in Graves' hyperthyroidism and ophthalmopathy. From the second report: A patient counted as having stable Graves' hyperthyroidism if no progression to ophthalmopathy occurred over 18 months of follow-up. The hyperthyroidism patients were between 18 and 65 years old and newly diagnosed, with a disease duration of less than 2 months. The study excluded patients with uncontrolled infections, other autoimmune diseases, pregnancy or lactation. Diagnoses relied on clinical symptoms, serum thyroxine and TRAb, thyroid ultrasound and orbital computed tomography. The first round of RT-PCR for the TCR CDR3 was performed with the HTBI primer set and the Qiagen OneStep RT-PCR kit. Most expanded thyroid clonotypes (frequency above 0.001) were also found in blood, which suggests that blood repertoires may mirror thyroid immune responses. A model built on a 13 V-J signature distinguished ophthalmopathy from stable hyperthyroidism, reaching 85% to 90% sensitivity and about 81% specificity in cross-validation and 80%/75% in testing. In validation, progression to ophthalmopathy was predicted by the model with 70.59% sensitivity and roughly 72% specificity, a median of approximately 7.1 months before onset. To identify distinguishing TCR V-J signatures, a discovery cohort of around 100 patients was used, comprising some 45 with Graves' ophthalmopathy and about 59 with stable Graves' hyperthyroidism. Prospective prediction of ophthalmopathy was tested in an independent validation cohort of about 19 hyperthyroidism patients and some 17 patients who later progressed to ophthalmopathy. The 100 discovery patients were divided at random into training and test sets in a 7:3 ratio. In addition, the study compared T-cell repertoires in thyroid tissue and in blood from roughly six Graves' hyperthyroidism patients. Once sampling was done, hyperthyroidism patients were given methimazole at a starting dose of 30 mg daily, whereas ophthalmopathy patients were given high-dose intravenous methylprednisolone. Libraries were constructed in a second round of multiplex PCR, after which size selection and purification were performed. Sequencing of the libraries was done on an Illumina HiSeq2000 using paired-end 100 bp reads. SOAPnuke was used to process the raw data, with reads discarded if the reads contained adapters or uncalled bases, had a mean Phred below 15, or lacked an exact constant-primer or identifier match. High-quality paired reads were merged with COPE v1.2.5, and unique nucleotide sequences were defined as clonotypes. Clonotypes were aligned to IMGT TRBV, TRBD and TRBJ reference segments using MiTCR v1.1. The analysis included only V-J combinations with a frequency above 0.0001, which together covered roughly 99% of the repertoires. The TCS score was defined as F50 (clonal expansion) divided by E x V (chaos), with BLOSUM62-based TCRdist calculated between CDR3 peptides within each V-J. Welch's t-statistics and random forest reduced some 510 V-J features to 13, which were used in a naive Bayes classifier (R e1071). Sample size was not statistically predetermined, and investigators were not blinded to group allocation. TCR Vbeta CDR3 sequencing of approximately 140 peripheral blood samples (under 45 ophthalmopathy, 75 or so hyperthyroidism and around 17 progressor patients) is reported in the paper.

The sample consisted of peripheral blood mononuclear cells (PBMCs), taken at new diagnosis, from a patient treated with antithyroid drugs. The clonotype was recovered from a woman aged 25 to 39 with Graves disease. Donor details come from another sample of the same person, matched by shared clones. This sequence uses TRBV7-2 and TRBJ2-3; no confident D gene assignment can be made. In nucleotide form, the sequence is TGTGCCAGCACCCCCGGAGCCCCCCCAGATACGCAGTATTTT. Protein translation: CASTPGAPPDTQYF.